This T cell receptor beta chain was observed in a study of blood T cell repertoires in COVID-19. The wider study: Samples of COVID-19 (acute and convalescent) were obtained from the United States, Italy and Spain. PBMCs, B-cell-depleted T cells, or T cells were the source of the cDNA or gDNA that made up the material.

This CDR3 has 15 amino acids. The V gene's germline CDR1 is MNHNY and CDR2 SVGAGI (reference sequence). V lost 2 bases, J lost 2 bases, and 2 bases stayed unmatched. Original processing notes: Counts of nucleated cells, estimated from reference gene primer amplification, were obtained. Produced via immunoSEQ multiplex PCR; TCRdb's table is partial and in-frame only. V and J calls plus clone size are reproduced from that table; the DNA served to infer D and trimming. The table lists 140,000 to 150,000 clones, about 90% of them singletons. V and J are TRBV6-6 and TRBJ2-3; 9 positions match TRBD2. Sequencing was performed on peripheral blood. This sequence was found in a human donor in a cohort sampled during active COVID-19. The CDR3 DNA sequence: TGTGCCAGCAGTTACGCGGGGGGGAACACAGATACGCAGTATTTT. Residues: CASSYAGGNTDTQYF.